This passage covers 32 T cell receptor beta chains from one sample sequenced in a study of patients and donors after allogeneic stem cell transplantation. TCRdb itself ran the RT-PCR reads through MiXCR, one entry per CDR3 protein. Counted here are about a million distinct CDR3 sequences, roughly 17% occurring once; the ten biggest clones make up 6%. The specimen was blood, either unsorted or a sorted T cell fraction (not recorded which). These receptors were taken from a human donor who was either an allogeneic HSCT recipient or a stem cell or donor lymphocyte infusion donor (not recorded which). It is not recorded whose cells these are; they may come from a transplant donor.

The chain employs TRBV18 and TRBJ2-3; no definite D call. Germline CDR1 and CDR2: KGHSH and LQKENI. The V gene lost 4 bases and the J gene lost 6 bases, with 11 bases spanning the gap. The CDR3 spans 13 residues. The CDR3 loop reads CASSQAQTDTQYF. For the CDR3, the DNA is TGTGCCAGCTCACAGGCCCAGACGGATACGCAGTATTTT.

This chain uses TRBV12-3 or TRBV12-4 with TRBJ2-6; D unresolved. This CDR3 has 14 amino acids. Trimming removed 8 bases at V and 0 bases at J, with 8 bases between. CDR3 in DNA: TGTGCCAGCTGCCGGGTCTCTGGGGCCAACGTCCTGACTTTC. Residues: CASCRVSGANVLTF.

The V call is TRBV20-1, the J call TRBJ2-3; no definite D call. The CDR3 spans 13 residues. Germline V gene lookup returns CDR1 DFQATT and CDR2 SNEGSKA (reference sequence). With 8 bases removed from V and 1 base from J, the gap between germline ends came to 13 bases. Here the CDR3 DNA reads TGCAGTCCTCGGTACAGCGGCACAGATACGCAGTATTTT. This encodes CSPRYSGTDTQYF.

There are a few counts of this clonotype. This chain links TRBV27 with TRBJ1-1; D uncertain. The CDR3 runs to 14 residues. V was shortened by 2 bases and J by 7 bases, with 14 bases between the two germline ends. Germline lookup yields CDR1 MNHEY and CDR2 SMNVEV (reference sequence). CDR3 sequence: CASSLGSGQDEAFF. The CDR3 DNA follows: TGTGCCAGCAGTTTAGGGTCCGGGCAAGATGAAGCTTTCTTT.

This clonotype showed up just a few times. This chain links TRBV29-1 with TRBJ2-5; D gene unclear. The CDR3 has 13 amino acids. Germline CDR1 SQVTM, CDR2 ANQGSEA. Trimming left V 5 bases short and J 1 base short, with 11 bases between. CDR3 nucleotide sequence: TGCAGCGTTTCGGCAGGAGTCCAAGAGACCCAGTACTTC. The encoded protein is CSVSAGVQETQYF.

Only a few counts were recorded for this clonotype. The CDR3 nucleotides read TGTGCCAGTAGTGCGAAGGGCGGAACCGGGGAGCTGTTTTTT. Its protein product is CASSAKGGTGELFF. This chain connects TRBV19 to TRBJ2-2; D is unresolved. CDR1 is LNHDA and CDR2 is SQIVND in the germline V gene (reference sequence). Trimming cost V 5 bases and J 5 bases, with 12 bases left between them. CDR3 size: 14 residues.

This chain links TRBV2 with TRBJ2-1; D is undetermined. V lost 1 base, J lost 10 bases, and 17 bases lay in between. The germline V gene encodes CDR1 SNHLY and CDR2 FYNNEI. This CDR3 is built from 15 residues. The CDR3 reads CASSEGELVGGEQFF. The CDR3 bases are TGTGCCAGCAGTGAAGGGGAACTTGTGGGTGGCGAGCAGTTCTTC.

The genes are TRBV5-1 and TRBJ2-2; TRBD2 agrees at 7 bases. Germline CDR1 SGHRS, CDR2 YFSETQ. CDR3 length equals 16 residues. V lost 6 bases, J lost 2 bases, and 10 bases stayed unmatched. In DNA form, the CDR3 reads TGCGCCAGCACCCTTCAGGGACTACCCAACACCGGGGAGCTGTTTTTT. The encoded protein is CASTLQGLPNTGELFF. Full variable domain (rest looked up from reference TRBV5-1 and TRBJ2-2): KAGVTQTPRYLIKTRGQQVTLSCSPISGHRSVSWYQQTPGQGLQFLFEYFSETQRNKGNFPGRFSGRQFSNSRSEMNVSTLELGDSALYLCASTLQGLPNTGELFFGEGSRLTVL.

This clonotype was recorded a few times. This sequence joins TRBV9 and TRBJ2-7, with D possibly being TRBD1 or TRBD2 (6 bases each). V lost 3 bases to trimming and J lost 7 bases, with 20 bases between them. Germline V gene data show CDR1 as SGDLS and CDR2 as YYNGEE. The CDR3 length is 15 residues. The CDR3 DNA reads TGTGCCAGCAGCGGAGGGGGGACTCCGGATGGGGAGCAGTACTTC. It is translated as CASSGGGTPDGEQYF.

The chain uses TRBV12-3 or TRBV12-4 and TRBJ2-5, with D uncertain. There are 12 residues in the CDR3. V lost 4 bases and J lost 7, with 10 bases in between. Here the CDR3 reads CASSYHFRTQYF. The CDR3 bases are TGTGCCAGCAGTTACCACTTTAGGACCCAGTACTTC.

The genes are TRBV11-3 and TRBJ2-1, with 7 bases matching TRBD2. The germline V gene encodes CDR1 SGHNT and CDR2 YENEEA. This CDR3 has 12 residues. Losses at the gene ends were 5 bases for V and 15 bases for J; bases not matched to a gene: 10. The CDR3 loop is CASSPLGGLVFF. The CDR3 nucleotides read TGTGCCAGCAGCCCTCTGGGGGGGTTGGTGTTCTTC.

The chain links TRBV15 to TRBJ2-3; TRBD1 or TRBD2 may be the D gene (5 bases each). V was shortened by 1 base and J by 0 bases, with 17 bases between the two germline ends. Germline CDR1 is LNHNV and CDR2 is YYDKDF (reference sequence). There are 18 residues in the CDR3. CDR3 sequence (DNA): TGTGCCACCAGCAGAGTTGCCCTCGGGACGTTTAGCACAGATACGCAGTATTTT. This codes for CATSRVALGTFSTDTQYF. Supplemented by reference TRBV15 and TRBJ2-3, the full variable domain reads DAMVIQNPRYQVTQFGKPVTLSCSQTLNHNVMYWYQQKSSQAPKLLFHYYDKDFNNEADTPDNFQSRRPNTSFCFLDIRSPGLGDTAMYLCATSRVALGTFSTDTQYFGPGTRLTVL.

This clonotype was seen at least ten times. The rearrangement links TRBV5-1 to TRBJ2-5; TRBD2 agrees at 7 bases. The CDR3 is 16 amino acids. With 4 bases clipped from V and 1 base from J, the junction kept 10 bases outside the gene matches. The germline V gene encodes CDR1 SGHRS and CDR2 YFSETQ. DNA of the CDR3: TGCGCCAGCAGCCTGGGACTACAGATCATCCAAGAGACCCAGTACTTC. It is translated as CASSLGLQIIQETQYF.

A few counts support this clonotype. The chain uses TRBV11-2 and TRBJ2-1; 9 positions agree with TRBD2. Per the germline V gene, CDR1 is SGHAT and CDR2 is FQNNGV. The CDR3 is made up of 16 amino acids. The J segment lost 4 bases and the V segment lost 5 bases, leaving 9 bases of the junction unmatched. As DNA, the CDR3 is TGTGCCAGCAGCCCACCGGGACTAGCACTATACAATGAGCAGTTCTTC. As protein: CASSPPGLALYNEQFF.

This chain uses TRBV7-8 with TRBJ2-3; no clear D. Looked up from germline, CDR1 is SGHVS and CDR2 is FQNEAQ. The CDR3 covers 16 residues. The V end was cut by 8 bases, the J end by 2 bases, with 20 bases between. DNA of the CDR3: TGTGCCAGCGGAAGCGAAACTCAACAAAACACAGATACGCAGTATTTT. This codes for CASGSETQQNTDTQYF.

The chain links TRBV10-3 to TRBJ2-5; D may be TRBD2 (5 bases). Germline values: CDR1 ENHRY, CDR2 SYGVKD. V dropped 8 bases and J dropped 2 bases, with 15 bases sitting between them. The CDR3 consists of 14 residues. CDR3 residues: CAIGPNSVQETQYF. CDR3 DNA sequence: TGTGCCATCGGACCAAATAGCGTACAAGAGACCCAGTACTTC.

This chain links TRBV6-2 or TRBV6-3 with TRBJ2-3; the match to TRBD2 covers 11 bases. The CDR3 has 16 residues. Germline-derived CDR1 and CDR2 are MNHEY and SVGEGT. Trimming took 6 bases from V and 4 from J; bases not matched to a gene: 9. Here the CDR3 reads CASSLLAGVFSDTQYF. In nucleotides, the CDR3 is TGTGCCAGCAGCCTACTAGCGGGAGTATTTTCAGATACGCAGTATTTT.

The rearrangement links TRBV3-1 to TRBJ2-5, with D possibly TRBD2 on 7 matching bases. The CDR3 covers 16 residues. Deletions cut 0 bases from V and 7 bases from J, with 18 bases between. Germline lookup yields CDR1 LGHDT and CDR2 YNNKEL (reference sequence). The CDR3 sequence: CASSQDDLAEGGTQYF. CDR3 nucleotide sequence: TGTGCCAGCAGCCAAGATGACCTAGCGGAGGGGGGGACCCAGTACTTC.

CDR3 DNA sequence: TGTGCCAGCAGCTCGACTCGGGACAGGGCGAACACCGGGGAGCTGTTTTTT. As protein: CASSSTRDRANTGELFF. V usage is TRBV7-2 and J usage is TRBJ2-2, with 9 bases identical to TRBD1. The CDR3 covers 17 residues. V lost 4 bases, J lost 0 bases, and 6 bases stayed unmatched. CDR1 is SGHTA and CDR2 is FQGNSA in the germline V gene.

This clonotype has a count of ten or more. V usage is TRBV18 and J usage is TRBJ1-1; 11 bases are a match to TRBD1. The length of the CDR3 is 15 residues. The junction had 4 bases not matched to a gene; V was cut back by 4 bases and J by 3 bases. Germline CDR1 is KGHSH and CDR2 is LQKENI. The CDR3 loop is CASSQGTGGDTEAFF. The CDR3 DNA sequence: TGTGCCAGCTCACAGGGGACAGGGGGTGACACTGAAGCTTTCTTT.

This clonotype was detected only a few times. CDR3 sequence (DNA): TGTGCCATCAGTGACTCTTTGGACAGGGGGACCTATGGCTACACCTTC. Its protein is CAISDSLDRGTYGYTF. This chain links TRBV10-3 with TRBJ1-2; 10 bases are shared with TRBD1. Germline loops: CDR1 ENHRY, CDR2 SYGVKD. CDR3 length: 16 residues. Trimming removed 3 bases from V and 4 bases from J; junction bases left unmatched: 8.

The rearrangement uses TRBV24-1 and TRBJ2-2, with D uncertain. Germline loops: CDR1 KGHDR, CDR2 SFDVKD. Trimming pared 5 bases from V and 7 bases from J, leaving 7 bases between. CDR3 length: 12 amino acids. The chain's CDR3 is CATSAGGGELFF. Here the CDR3 DNA reads TGTGCCACCAGTGCTGGTGGCGGGGAGCTGTTTTTT.

Ten or more counts support this clonotype. The chain employs TRBV5-1 and TRBJ2-7, with 7 nucleotides matching TRBD1. V gave up 0 bases and J gave up 5 bases; unmatched junction bases: 5. The CDR3 is 14 residues long. Germline values: CDR1 SGHRS, CDR2 YFSETQ. DNA of the CDR3: TGCGCCAGCAGCTTGGCACAGGGGACGCACGAGCAGTACTTC. Its translation is CASSLAQGTHEQYF.

This chain joins TRBV12-3 or TRBV12-4 and TRBJ2-7; D is unclear. The CDR3 loop spans 11 amino acids. V lost 5 bases to trimming and J lost 7 bases, with 9 bases between them. The CDR3 spells CASSIMGEQYF. The DNA of the CDR3 is TGTGCCAGCAGTATAATGGGGGAGCAGTACTTC.

This clonotype was seen more than once but under ten times. This sequence joins TRBV12-3 or TRBV12-4 and TRBJ2-1; 14 positions match TRBD2. The CDR3 has 14 amino acids. V lost 1 base and J lost 12; bases outside the gene matches: 2. The CDR3 here is CASSLGLAGGGQFF. CDR3 coding DNA: TGTGCCAGCAGTTTAGGACTAGCGGGAGGGGGGCAGTTCTTC.

The J gene is TRBJ2-7, the V gene TRBV2, with D maybe TRBD2 (6 bases). The CDR3 covers 14 residues. Between the trimmed V and J ends, which lost 6 bases and 6 bases, there was a span of 18 bases. Germline V gene lookup returns CDR1 SNHLY and CDR2 FYNNEI. The CDR3 bases are TGTGCCAGCAGGTTAGGGTTGGGGGACTCCGAGCAGTACTTC. Translated, it gives CASRLGLGDSEQYF.

The genes are TRBV20-1 and TRBJ1-6; perhaps TRBD1 as D (5 bases). Trimming shortened V by 1 base and J by 9 bases, and 16 bases separated the two germline ends. CDR3 size: 15 residues. The germline V gene encodes CDR1 DFQATT and CDR2 SNEGSKA (reference sequence). The CDR3 DNA reads as TGCAGTGCTAGAGCCTCCGGGACTGGGGGTTCACCCCTCCACTTT. This sequence encodes CSARASGTGGSPLHF.

The J gene is TRBJ1-2, the V gene TRBV12-3 or TRBV12-4; TRBD1 is a possible D gene (6 bases). The CDR3 extends over 17 amino acids. The V end was cut by 5 bases, the J end by 7 bases, with 26 bases between. The DNA of the CDR3 is TGTGCCAGCAGTCCCTTTCGGGGGCAGGGACGGCGGAGTGGCTACACCTTC. Its protein product is CASSPFRGQGRRSGYTF.

Notes on this clonotype: One base away lies a much larger clone, so this may be a sequencing read error. This chain connects TRBV7-3 to TRBJ2-1; the match to TRBD1 covers 8 bases. Germline trimming cut 5 bases from V and 8 bases from J; bases unmatched to any gene: 2. The CDR3 spans 12 residues. Germline V gene data show CDR1 as SGHTA and CDR2 as FQGTGA. CDR3 nucleotide sequence: TGTGCCAGCAGCCCAGGGGGCTATGAGCAGTTCTTC. Its protein product is CASSPGGYEQFF.

This clonotype came up a few times. V and J are TRBV9 and TRBJ2-3; 7 bases align to TRBD2. V lost 0 bases and J lost 1; bases outside the gene matches: 5. The CDR3 loop spans 16 amino acids. Germline V gene data show CDR1 as SGDLS and CDR2 as YYNGEE. The CDR3 DNA sequence: TGTGCCAGCAGCGTAGCTACCACTAGCGGCACAGATACGCAGTATTTT. Translation gives CASSVATTSGTDTQYF. The full variable domain, rest sourced from reference TRBV9 and TRBJ2-3, is DSGVTQTPKHLITATGQRVTLRCSPRSGDLSVYWYQQSLDQGLQFLIQYYNGEERAKGNILERFSAQQFPDLHSELNLSSLELGDSALYFCASSVATTSGTDTQYFGPGTRLTVL.

The V call is TRBV7-2, the J call TRBJ2-3, with D unclear. The CDR3 length is 16 residues. Germline loops: CDR1 SGHTA, CDR2 FQGNSA. V was shortened by 1 base and J by 4 bases, with 15 bases between the two germline ends. CDR3 sequence reads: CASSLVLVVASDTQYF. The CDR3 bases are TGTGCCAGCAGCTTAGTACTGGTCGTCGCGTCAGATACGCAGTATTTT. Full variable domain (outside the CDR3, taken from reference TRBV7-2 and TRBJ2-3): GAGVSQSPSNKVTEKGKDVELRCDPISGHTALYWYRQSLGQGLEFLIYFQGNSAPDKSGLPSDRFSAERTGGSVSTLTIQRTQQEDSAVYLCASSLVLVVASDTQYFGPGTRLTVL.

V gene TRBV20-1 combines with J gene TRBJ2-7; perhaps TRBD1 as D (5 bases). Germline CDR1 reads DFQATT; CDR2 reads SNEGSKA (reference sequence). CDR3 length: 12 residues. V dropped 4 bases and J dropped 4 bases, with 11 bases sitting between them. The CDR3: CSATTRVYEQYF. The DNA of the CDR3 is TGCAGTGCTACGACCAGGGTATACGAGCAGTACTTC.